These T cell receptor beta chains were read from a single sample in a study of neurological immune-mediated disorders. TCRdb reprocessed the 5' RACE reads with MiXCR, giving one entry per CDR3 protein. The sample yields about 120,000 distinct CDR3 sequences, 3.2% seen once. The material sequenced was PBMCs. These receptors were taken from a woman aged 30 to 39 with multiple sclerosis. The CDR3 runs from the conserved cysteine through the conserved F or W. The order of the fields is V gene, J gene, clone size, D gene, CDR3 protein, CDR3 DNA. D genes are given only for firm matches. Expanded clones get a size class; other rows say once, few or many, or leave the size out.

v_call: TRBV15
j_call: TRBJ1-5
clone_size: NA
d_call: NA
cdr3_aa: CATSTDLRDQPQHF
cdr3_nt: TGTGCCACCAGCACGGACCTACGGGATCAGCCCCAGCATTTT

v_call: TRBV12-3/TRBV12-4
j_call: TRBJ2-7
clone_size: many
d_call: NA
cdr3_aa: CASSPGSYEQYF
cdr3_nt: TGTGCCAGCAGCCCAGGGTCATACGAGCAGTACTTC

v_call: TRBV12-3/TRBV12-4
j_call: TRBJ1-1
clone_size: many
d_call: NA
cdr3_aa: CASSFSVNTEAFF
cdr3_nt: TGTGCCAGCAGTTTTTCAGTTAACACTGAAGCTTTCTTT

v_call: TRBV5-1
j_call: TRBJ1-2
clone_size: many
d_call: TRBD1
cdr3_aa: CASSLLDRDYGYTF
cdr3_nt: TGCGCCAGCAGCTTATTGGACAGGGACTATGGCTACACCTTC

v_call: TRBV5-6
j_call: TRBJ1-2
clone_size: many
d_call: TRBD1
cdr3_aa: CASSPGQGDYGYTF
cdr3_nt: TGTGCCAGCAGCCCGGGACAGGGAGACTATGGCTACACCTTC

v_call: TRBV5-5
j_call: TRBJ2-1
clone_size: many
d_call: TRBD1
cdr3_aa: CASSSGTGNEQFF
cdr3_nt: TGTGCCAGCAGCTCCGGGACAGGGAATGAGCAGTTCTTC

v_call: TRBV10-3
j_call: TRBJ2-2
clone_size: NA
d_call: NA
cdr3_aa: CAISPTGGLNTGELFF
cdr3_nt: TGTGCCATCAGTCCCACCGGCGGATTGAACACCGGGGAGCTGTTTTTT

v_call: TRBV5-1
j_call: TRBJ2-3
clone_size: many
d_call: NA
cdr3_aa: CASSLRTAKDTQYF
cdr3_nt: TGCGCCAGCAGCTTGAGGACAGCAAAAGATACGCAGTATTTT

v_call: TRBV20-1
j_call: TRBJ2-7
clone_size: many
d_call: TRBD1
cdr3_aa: CSANPPGQGAGEQYF
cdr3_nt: TGCAGTGCTAATCCGCCGGGACAGGGGGCGGGAGAGCAGTACTTC

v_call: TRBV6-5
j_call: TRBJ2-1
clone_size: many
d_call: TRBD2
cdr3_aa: CASSYSSSGSNNEQFF
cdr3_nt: TGTGCCAGCAGTTACTCATCTAGCGGGAGTAACAATGAGCAGTTCTTC

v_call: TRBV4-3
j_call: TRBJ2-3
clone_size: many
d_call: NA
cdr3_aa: CASSQEMMDTQYF
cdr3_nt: TGCGCCAGCAGCCAAGAAATGATGGATACGCAGTATTTT

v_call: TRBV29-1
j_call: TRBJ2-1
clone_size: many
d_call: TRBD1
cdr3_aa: CSVRTGVNEQFF
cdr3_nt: TGCAGCGTCCGGACAGGTGTCAATGAGCAGTTCTTC

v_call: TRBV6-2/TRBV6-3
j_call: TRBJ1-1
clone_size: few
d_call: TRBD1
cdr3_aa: CATRGGTGPLTEAFF
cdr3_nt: TGTGCCACCAGAGGAGGGACAGGGCCTCTCACTGAAGCTTTCTTT

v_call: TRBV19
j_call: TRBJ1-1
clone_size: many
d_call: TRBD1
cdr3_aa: CASSRSRQGVNTEAFF
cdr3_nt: TGTGCCAGTAGTCGCAGCAGACAGGGGGTCAACACTGAAGCTTTCTTT

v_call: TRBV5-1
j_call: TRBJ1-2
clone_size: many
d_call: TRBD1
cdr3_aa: CASSQQTGGRDGYTF
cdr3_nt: TGCGCCAGCAGTCAACAAACAGGGGGCCGTGATGGCTACACCTTC

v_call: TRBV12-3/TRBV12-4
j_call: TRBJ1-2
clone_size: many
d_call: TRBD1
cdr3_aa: CASSRGTGRYTF
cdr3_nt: TGTGCCAGCAGCCGAGGGACAGGGCGCTACACCTTC

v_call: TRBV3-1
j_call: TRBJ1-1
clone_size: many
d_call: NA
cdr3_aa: CASSGWGLETEAFF
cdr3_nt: TGTGCCAGCAGCGGATGGGGATTGGAGACTGAAGCTTTCTTT

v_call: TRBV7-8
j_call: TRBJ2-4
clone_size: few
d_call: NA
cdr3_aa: CASSSKLTGPSAKNIQYF
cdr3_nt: TGTGCCAGCAGCTCAAAATTAACCGGTCCCTCAGCCAAAAACATTCAGTACTTC

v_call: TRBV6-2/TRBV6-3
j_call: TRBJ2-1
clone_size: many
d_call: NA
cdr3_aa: CASSYDSPTYNEQFF
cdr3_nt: TGTGCCAGCAGTTACGACAGCCCCACCTACAATGAGCAGTTCTTC

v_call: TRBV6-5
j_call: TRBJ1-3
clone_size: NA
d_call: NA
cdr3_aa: CASSYSKFGGVPGKNIYF
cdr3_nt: TGTGCCAGCAGTTACTCGAAGTTTGGGGGGGTCCCTGGAAAAAACATATATTTT

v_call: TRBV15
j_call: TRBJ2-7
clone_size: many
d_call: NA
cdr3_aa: CATTQDPRYEQYF
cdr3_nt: TGTGCCACCACACAGGACCCCCGCTACGAGCAGTACTTC

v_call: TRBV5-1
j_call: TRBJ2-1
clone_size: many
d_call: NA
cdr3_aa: CASSSGSGAKAEWFF
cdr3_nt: TGCGCCAGCAGCTCGGGGTCGGGTGCGAAGGCAGAATGGTTCTTC

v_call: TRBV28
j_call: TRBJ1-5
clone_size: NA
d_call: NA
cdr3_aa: CASSSSPGTPGKTQNF
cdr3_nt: TGTGCCAGCAGTTCTAGCCCAGGGACGCCCGGGAAGACCCAGAATTTT